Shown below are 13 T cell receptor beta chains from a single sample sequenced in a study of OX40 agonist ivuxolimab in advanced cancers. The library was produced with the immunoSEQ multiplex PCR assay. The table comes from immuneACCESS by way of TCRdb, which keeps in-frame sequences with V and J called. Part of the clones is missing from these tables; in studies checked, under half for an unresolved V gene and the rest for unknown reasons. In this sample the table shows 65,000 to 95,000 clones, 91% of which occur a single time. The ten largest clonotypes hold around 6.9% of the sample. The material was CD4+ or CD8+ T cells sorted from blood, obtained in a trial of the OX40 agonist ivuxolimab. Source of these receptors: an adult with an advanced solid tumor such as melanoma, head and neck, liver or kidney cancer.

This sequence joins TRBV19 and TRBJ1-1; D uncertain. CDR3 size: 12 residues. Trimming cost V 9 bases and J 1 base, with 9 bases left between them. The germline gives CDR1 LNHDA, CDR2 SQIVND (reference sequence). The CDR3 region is CASRASNTEAFF. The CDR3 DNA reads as TGTGCCAGCCGGGCCTCGAACACTGAAGCTTTCTTT.

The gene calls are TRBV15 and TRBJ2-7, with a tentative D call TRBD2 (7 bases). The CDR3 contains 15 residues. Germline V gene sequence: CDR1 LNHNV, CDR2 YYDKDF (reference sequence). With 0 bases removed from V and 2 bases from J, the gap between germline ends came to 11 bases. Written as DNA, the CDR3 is TGTGCCACCAGCAGAGAGGGGAGGGGGGCCTACGAGCAGTACTTC. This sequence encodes CATSREGRGAYEQYF.

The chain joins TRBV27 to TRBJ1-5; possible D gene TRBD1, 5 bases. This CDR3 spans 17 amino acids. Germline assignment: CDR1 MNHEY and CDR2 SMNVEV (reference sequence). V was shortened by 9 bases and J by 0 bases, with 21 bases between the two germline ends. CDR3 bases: TGTGCCAGTAAAGTGGGGCCCAAAAGGGCTAGCAATCAGCCCCAGCATTTT. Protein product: CASKVGPKRASNQPQHF.

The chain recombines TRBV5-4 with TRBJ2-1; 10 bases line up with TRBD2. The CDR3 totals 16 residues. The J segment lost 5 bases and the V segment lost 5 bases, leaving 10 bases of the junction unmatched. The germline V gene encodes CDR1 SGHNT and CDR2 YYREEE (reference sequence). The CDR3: CASSRAGGPLDNEQFF. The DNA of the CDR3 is TGTGCCAGCAGTAGAGCGGGAGGGCCATTGGACAATGAGCAGTTCTTC.

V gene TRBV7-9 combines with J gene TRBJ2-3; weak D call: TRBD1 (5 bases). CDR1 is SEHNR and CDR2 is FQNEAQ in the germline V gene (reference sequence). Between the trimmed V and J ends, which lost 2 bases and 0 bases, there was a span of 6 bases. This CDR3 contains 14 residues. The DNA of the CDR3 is TGTGCCAGCAGCTTACAGGGTAGCACAGATACGCAGTATTTT. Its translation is CASSLQGSTDTQYF.

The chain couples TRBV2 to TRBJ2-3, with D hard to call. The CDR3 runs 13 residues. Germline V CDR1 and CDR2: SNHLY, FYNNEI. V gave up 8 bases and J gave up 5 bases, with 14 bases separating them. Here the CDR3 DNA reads TGTGCCAGCCACCCCGGCGCCGAAGATACGCAGTATTTT. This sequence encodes CASHPGAEDTQYF.

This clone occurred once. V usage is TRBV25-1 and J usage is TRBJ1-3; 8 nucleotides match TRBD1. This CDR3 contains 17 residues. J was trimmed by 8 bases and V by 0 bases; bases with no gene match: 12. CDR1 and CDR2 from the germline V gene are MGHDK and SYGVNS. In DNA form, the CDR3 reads TGTGCCAGCAGTGAATACCCCTCACGGACAGGGAGGGACACCATATATTTT. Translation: CASSEYPSRTGRDTIYF.

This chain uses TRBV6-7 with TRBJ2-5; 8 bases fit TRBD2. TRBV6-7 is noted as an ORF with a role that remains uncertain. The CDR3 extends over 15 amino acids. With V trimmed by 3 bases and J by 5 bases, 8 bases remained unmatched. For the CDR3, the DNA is TGTGCCAGCAGTTATCTACCGGGGGGGTTGGAGACCCAGTACTTC. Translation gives CASSYLPGGLETQYF.

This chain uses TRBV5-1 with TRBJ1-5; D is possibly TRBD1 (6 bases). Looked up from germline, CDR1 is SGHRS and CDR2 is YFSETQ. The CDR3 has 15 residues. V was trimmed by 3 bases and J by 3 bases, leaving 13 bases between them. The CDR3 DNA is TGCGCCAGCAGCTCCGAGGACAGCTTCAATCAGCCCCAGCATTTT. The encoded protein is CASSSEDSFNQPQHF.

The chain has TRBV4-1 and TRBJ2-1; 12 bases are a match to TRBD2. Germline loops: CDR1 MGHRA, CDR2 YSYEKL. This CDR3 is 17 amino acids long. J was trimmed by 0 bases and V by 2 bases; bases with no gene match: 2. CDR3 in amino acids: CASSQPTSGSSYNEQFF. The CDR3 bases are TGCGCCAGCAGCCAACCGACTAGCGGGAGCTCCTACAATGAGCAGTTCTTC.

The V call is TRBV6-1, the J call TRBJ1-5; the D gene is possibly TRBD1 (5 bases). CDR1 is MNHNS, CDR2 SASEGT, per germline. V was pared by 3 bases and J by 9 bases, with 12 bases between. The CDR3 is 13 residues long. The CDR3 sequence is CASSDGGVRPQHF. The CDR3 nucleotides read TGTGCCAGCAGTGACGGGGGGGTCCGGCCCCAGCATTTT.

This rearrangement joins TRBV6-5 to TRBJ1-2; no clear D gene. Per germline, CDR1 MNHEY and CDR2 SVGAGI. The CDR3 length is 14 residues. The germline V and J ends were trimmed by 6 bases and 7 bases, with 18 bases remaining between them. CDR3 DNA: TGTGCCAGCAGCCAAGCGGGCCCTGGACGTGGCTACACCTTC. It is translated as CASSQAGPGRGYTF.

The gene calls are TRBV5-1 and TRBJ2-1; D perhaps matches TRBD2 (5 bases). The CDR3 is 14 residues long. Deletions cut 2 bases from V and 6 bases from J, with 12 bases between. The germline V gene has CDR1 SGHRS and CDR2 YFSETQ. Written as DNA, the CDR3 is TGCGCCAGCAGCTTCAGCCTAGCTATCAATGAGCAGTTCTTC. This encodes CASSFSLAINEQFF.